This T cell receptor beta chain was retrieved from a study of blood T cell repertoires in COVID-19. Using immunoSEQ multiplex PCR, the repertoire was profiled, and TCRdb retains in-frame clones only, with some absent. The table shows 200,000 or so clones, with about 86% occurring only once. J gave up 7 bases and V 4 bases, and 15 bases lay outside the gene matches. This CDR3 contains 16 residues. Per the germline V gene, CDR1 is SGHRS and CDR2 is YFSETQ. Everyone who took part was roughly 18 to 89 years old, and they came from 24 US areas. The receptor was isolated from a man in his forties who had recovered from COVID-19. The chain uses TRBV5-1 and TRBJ2-7; the match to TRBD1 covers 9 bases. The specimen sequenced was PBMCs or T cells enriched from blood (not recorded which). The CDR3 sequence: CASSPAGPQGAKEQYF. The CDR3 DNA reads as TGCGCCAGCAGCCCGGCGGGGCCACAGGGGGCGAAGGAGCAGTACTTC.